The rows below give T cell receptor beta chains drawn from one sample of a study of T cell responses to AZD1222 COVID-19 vaccine. Clones were read by immunoSEQ multiplex PCR, and TCRdb kept only the in-frame ones, dropping some. Among some 140,000 clones listed, around nine tenths were seen once. The source material was peripheral blood, sampled on day 0 of AZD1222 vaccination. These receptors all come from an adult in good health. The CDR3 runs from the conserved cysteine through the conserved F or W. The D gene is left open where the match is weak. A row's size may be missing; if present it is once, few, many or a size class.

-,TRBV7-9,TRBJ1-1,-,TGTGCCAGCAGCTTCGTCACTCGGAACACTGAAGCTTTCTTT,CASSFVTRNTEAFF
-,TRBV4-2,TRBJ2-3,-,TGTGCCAGCAGCCAAGATAGCAGGGGAACGCAGTATTTT,CASSQDSRGTQYF
-,TRBV19,TRBJ1-1,-,TGTGCCAGTACTAATATGAACACTGAAGCTTTCTTT,CASTNMNTEAFF
-,TRBV5-5,TRBJ1-1,-,TGTGCCAGCACCTCGGCGGGGGGCTTGAACACTGAAGCTTTCTTT,CASTSAGGLNTEAFF
-,TRBV28,TRBJ1-2,TRBD1,TGTGCCAGCAGGCCGGGACAGGGCCTCTATGGCTACACCTTC,CASRPGQGLYGYTF
-,TRBV13,TRBJ1-2,TRBD1,TGTGCCAGCAGCTTGGGACAGGGGAACCTCAACTATGGCTACACCTTC,CASSLGQGNLNYGYTF
-,TRBV7-8,TRBJ1-5,-,TGTGCCAGCAGCCGATTATGGGCAGGGATGGGTCAGCCCCAGCATTTT,CASSRLWAGMGQPQHF
-,TRBV2,TRBJ2-5,TRBD1,TGTGCCAGCGCCGAGGACAGGGGGCTGGAGACCCAGTACTTC,CASAEDRGLETQYF
-,TRBV7-2,TRBJ2-1,-,TGTGCCAGCAGCTTAATTAGCGCCCATGAGCAGTTCTTC,CASSLISAHEQFF
-,TRBV18,TRBJ1-6,-,TGTGCCAGCTCCACAAGCGGAGGCGAATATTCACCCCTCCACTTT,CASSTSGGEYSPLHF
-,TRBV4-3,TRBJ1-4,TRBD1,TGCGCCAGCAGCCAGGAGTTGACAGGGGGACGTGAAAAACTGTTTTTT,CASSQELTGGREKLFF
-,TRBV6-5,TRBJ1-5,-,TGTGCCAGCAGTTACTTAGGTCAGCCCCAGCATTTT,CASSYLGQPQHF
-,TRBV18,TRBJ1-4,-,TGTGCCAGCTCACCGCTTCCTCCAACTAATGAAAAACTGTTTTTT,CASSPLPPTNEKLFF
-,TRBV6-5,TRBJ1-1,-,TGTGCCAGCAGTCACCCAACAGAGAACACTGAAGCTTTCTTT,CASSHPTENTEAFF
-,TRBV29-1,TRBJ1-1,TRBD1,TGCAGCGCCCGACAGGGTGGAAACACTGAAGCTTTCTTT,CSARQGGNTEAFF
-,TRBV4-1,TRBJ2-7,TRBD2,TGCGCCAGCAGCCAAGATCCCGCTAGCGGGGGGTACTACGAGCAGTACTTC,CASSQDPASGGYYEQYF
-,TRBV28,TRBJ1-6,TRBD1,TGTGCCAGCAGTTCGCACAGGGGTTCACCCCTCCACTTT,CASSSHRGSPLHF
-,TRBV30,TRBJ2-1,TRBD2,TGTGCCTGGGGTTCTAGCGGGAGCTCCTACAATGAGCAGTTCTTC,CAWGSSGSSYNEQFF
-,TRBV6-5,TRBJ1-2,-,TGTGCCAGCACCAACCTAGGGGGCTATGGCTACACCTTC,CASTNLGGYGYTF
-,TRBV6-2/TRBV6-3,TRBJ1-1,-,TGTGCCAGCAGCCCCCGGACAGAAGCTTTCTTT,CASSPRTEAFF
-,TRBV4-2,TRBJ2-1,-,TGTGCCAGCACCCAGGACTATCCCGTCGTCAATGAGCAGTTCTTC,CASTQDYPVVNEQFF
-,TRBV29-1,TRBJ1-1,-,TGCAGCGTTGAAGATCTATGGAGTGAAGCTTTCTTT,CSVEDLWSEAFF
few,TRBV7-3,TRBJ1-2,TRBD1,TGTGCCAGCAGTCCAGGACAGGGGGCGTACTATGGCTACACCTTC,CASSPGQGAYYGYTF
once,TRBV9,TRBJ1-2,TRBD1,TGTGCCAGCAGCCCAGGACAGGGGGCCTCTGTCTATGGCTACACCTTC,CASSPGQGASVYGYTF
-,TRBV27,TRBJ1-5,TRBD1,TGTGCCAGCAGGAAAGAACCCGGACAGGGAAGGGTCGGGGGAAGCAATCAGCCCCAGCATTTT,CASRKEPGQGRVGGSNQPQHF
once,TRBV5-1,TRBJ1-1,-,TGCGCCAGCAGCGTCCTACAGGGTTCGACTGAAGCTTTCTTT,CASSVLQGSTEAFF
-,TRBV9,TRBJ1-3,-,TGTGCCAGCAGCGTGGGGGGCTACTCTGGAAACACCATATATTTT,CASSVGGYSGNTIYF
-,TRBV6-5,TRBJ1-1,-,TGTGCCAGCAGGGGGGTGGGGGTCGGCACTGAAGCTTTCTTT,CASRGVGVGTEAFF
-,TRBV6-5,TRBJ1-1,TRBD1,TGTGCCAGCAGCCGGACTGGTAACAGGGGTGAAGCTTTCTTT,CASSRTGNRGEAFF
-,TRBV15,TRBJ2-3,TRBD1,TGTGCCACCAGCAGGGGGACAGCAGATACGCAGTATTTT,CATSRGTADTQYF
-,TRBV6-5,TRBJ1-3,-,TGTGCCAGCAGCCGCAGGGAGTCTGGAAACACCATATATTTT,CASSRRESGNTIYF
-,TRBV28,TRBJ2-3,TRBD2,TGTGCCAGCAGTGGCTCGGGGTACGGGAGGGCCAATCCAGACACAGATACGCAGTATTTT,CASSGSGYGRANPDTDTQYF
-,TRBV19,TRBJ1-5,-,TGTGCCAGTAGTATAGTCAGGGACACTAGCAATCAGCCCCAGCATTTT,CASSIVRDTSNQPQHF
-,TRBV5-1,TRBJ1-2,TRBD1,TGCGCCAGCAGCTTGGTGGGCAGGGGGCGAATGGGCTACACCTTC,CASSLVGRGRMGYTF
-,TRBV5-1,TRBJ1-1,-,TGCGCCAGCAGCTGGACTGCACGGGAGGAAGCTTTCTTT,CASSWTAREEAFF
once,TRBV13,TRBJ2-7,-,TGTGCCAGCAGCTCACCGGGCCTACCCTACGAGCAGTACTTC,CASSSPGLPYEQYF
-,TRBV6-2/TRBV6-3,TRBJ2-6,-,TGTGCCAGCAGCCAGACGCCGTCTGGGGCCAACGTCCTGACTTTC,CASSQTPSGANVLTF
-,TRBV12-3/TRBV12-4,TRBJ1-5,-,TGTGCCAGCAGTAGCAGAGACAATCAGCCCCAGCATTTT,CASSSRDNQPQHF
-,TRBV6-5,TRBJ2-7,TRBD2,TGTGCCAGCAGCGGACTAGCGGTTTTGTCCTACGAGCAGTACTTC,CASSGLAVLSYEQYF
-,TRBV24-1,TRBJ2-1,TRBD1,TGTGCCACCAGGGGACAGAGCGAATACAATGAGCAGTTCTTC,CATRGQSEYNEQFF
-,TRBV12-3/TRBV12-4,TRBJ1-4,TRBD1,TGTGCCAGCCCTCGGGCAGGGGGTGAAAAACTGTTTTTT,CASPRAGGEKLFF
-,TRBV4-1,TRBJ2-7,-,TGCGCCAGCAGCCAAGCTGAAACCTACGAGCAGTACTTC,CASSQAETYEQYF
once,TRBV5-1,TRBJ1-1,-,TGCGCCAGCAGCTTAAACACTGAAGCTTTCTTT,CASSLNTEAFF
-,TRBV30,TRBJ1-3,-,TGTGCCTGGGGGGGAAACACCATATATTTT,CAWGGNTIYF
-,TRBV7-2,TRBJ1-1,-,TGTGCCAGCAGCCACGGGAACACTGAAGCTTTCTTT,CASSHGNTEAFF
-,TRBV19,TRBJ1-6,-,TGTGCCAGTAGTATAGGGGTCGCCTATAATTCACCCCTCCACTTT,CASSIGVAYNSPLHF
-,TRBV29-1,TRBJ2-1,-,TGCAGCGTTCTTAACAATGAGCAGTTCTTC,CSVLNNEQFF
-,TRBV28,TRBJ1-5,TRBD1,TGTGCCAGCAGTCAGGGACAGAGTCTCAATCAGCCCCAGCATTTT,CASSQGQSLNQPQHF
-,TRBV27,TRBJ1-3,-,TGTGCCAGCAGTCTAACCTATACCGAGGGAAACACCATATATTTT,CASSLTYTEGNTIYF
-,TRBV2,TRBJ1-2,TRBD1,TGTGCCAGCAGCGAGGACAGGGACTATGGCTACACCTTC,CASSEDRDYGYTF
-,TRBV7-2,TRBJ2-3,-,TGTGCCAGCACCTTAACAGGGCCCCCAGATACGCAGTATTTT,CASTLTGPPDTQYF
-,TRBV27,TRBJ1-5,-,TGTGCCAGCAGTTTAAGGGATCCCAATCAGCCCCAGCATTTT,CASSLRDPNQPQHF